Presented here are 3 T cell receptor beta chains from one specimen sequenced in a study of CXCR3-negative and CXCR3-positive naive CD8 T cells. The authors prepared UMI-labeled TRB cDNA libraries by 5' RACE. TCRdb re-called the 5' RACE reads, yielding one record per CDR3 amino acid sequence without DNA. This sample's clone table lists around 34,000 distinct CDR3 sequences. What was sequenced was memory CD8+ T cells from blood. The receptor set was obtained from a human donor in good health. Some clones in this sample may be carry-over from other donors' samples.

The rearrangement uses TRBV12-3 or TRBV12-4 and TRBJ1-2. This CDR3 comprises 18 residues. The CDR3 spells CASSRLAGGSVANYGYTF.

The rearrangement uses TRBV4-3 and TRBJ1-1. CDR1 is LGHNA, CDR2 YSLEER, per germline. There are 15 residues in the CDR3. The chain's CDR3 is CASSPDRRPNTEAFF.

The CDR3 sequence: CSALGREGSYEQYF. The chain links TRBV29-1 to TRBJ2-7. This CDR3 region has 14 residues. CDR1 is SQVTM, CDR2 ANQGSEA, per germline.